These 30 T cell receptor beta chains share one sample of origin, sequenced in a study of blood T cell repertoires in COVID-19. Method: immunoSEQ multiplex PCR; TCRdb's copy keeps in-frame clones and lacks some. The data show 250,000 to 400,000 clones, 89% seen once. The sequenced sample was PBMCs or T cells enriched from blood (not recorded which). These receptors were collected from a man aged 55 to 69 who had recovered from COVID-19.

This clone was seen just once. The J gene is TRBJ2-1, the V gene TRBV4-1, with D perhaps matching TRBD1 (5 bases). Looked up from germline, CDR1 is MGHRA and CDR2 is YSYEKL. The CDR3 covers 17 residues. V was pared by 3 bases and J by 4 bases, with 19 bases between. DNA of the CDR3: TGCGCCAGCAGCCAGATTGACTTCACAGGCGTTTACAATGAGCAGTTCTTC. Its translation: CASSQIDFTGVYNEQFF.

The gene calls are TRBV28 and TRBJ1-2, with D unresolved. CDR3 length: 14 residues. Looked up from germline, CDR1 is MDHEN and CDR2 is SYDVKM. V was clipped by 6 bases and J by 2 bases, with 13 bases between them. CDR3 residues: CASSAAGRNYGYTF. Written as DNA, the CDR3 is TGTGCCAGCAGCGCTGCCGGGAGGAACTATGGCTACACCTTC.

This chain uses TRBV7-9 with TRBJ2-7, with 12 bases lining up with TRBD2. The germline V gene has CDR1 SEHNR and CDR2 FQNEAQ (reference sequence). V was clipped by 5 bases and J by 2 bases; unmatched bases: 7. The CDR3 is made up of 16 amino acids. The CDR3 coding sequence is TGTGCCAGCAGCCATGGGACTAGCGGGTCAACCTACGAGCAGTACTTC. It encodes CASSHGTSGSTYEQYF.

This rearrangement joins TRBV29-1 to TRBJ1-1; TRBD1 aligns across 10 bases. The CDR3 loop spans 13 amino acids. The ends lost 6 bases at V and 3 bases at J; junction bases unmatched: 4. CDR1 and CDR2 (germline): SQVTM, ANQGSEA. The DNA for the CDR3 is TGCAGCGTGGGGGACAGGGGTTACACTGAAGCTTTCTTT. Amino acid sequence: CSVGDRGYTEAFF.

V gene TRBV24-1 combines with J gene TRBJ1-5, with TRBD1 as a possible D gene (5 bases). Germline loops: CDR1 KGHDR, CDR2 SFDVKD. The CDR3 is made up of 14 amino acids. Between the trimmed V and J ends, which lost 2 bases and 7 bases, there was a span of 11 bases. The CDR3 bases are TGTGCCACCAGTGATTGGGGGGGGGACCAGCCCCAGCATTTT. This sequence encodes CATSDWGGDQPQHF.

The sample holds a few counts of this clone. V is TRBV7-2 and J is TRBJ2-5, with TRBD1 as a possible D gene (5 bases). CDR1 and CDR2 from the germline V gene are SGHTA and FQGNSA. V was shortened by 3 bases and J by 4 bases, with 21 bases between the two germline ends. The CDR3 runs 17 residues. CDR3 sequence (DNA): TGTGCCAGCAGCTTTATGTCAGCGTCAGGGTTTCTAGAGACCCAGTACTTC. It specifies CASSFMSASGFLETQYF.

The chain combines TRBV27 with TRBJ2-2, with TRBD2 matching 14 bases. Germline values: CDR1 MNHEY, CDR2 SMNVEV (reference sequence). The CDR3 spans 18 residues. V was clipped by 4 bases and J by 7 bases; unmatched bases: 11. This CDR3 reads CASSSRLAGGPEVGELFF. CDR3 DNA sequence: TGTGCCAGCAGTTCTAGACTAGCGGGAGGGCCCGAGGTCGGGGAGCTGTTTTTT.

As regards this clone: The sample holds other DNA sequences that translate to the same CDR3. The chain couples TRBV12-3 or TRBV12-4 to TRBJ2-1; TRBD2 agrees at 7 bases. Trimming at V came to 3 bases and at J to 7 bases, leaving 0 bases not matched to a gene. There are 12 residues in the CDR3. The CDR3 coding sequence is TGTGCCAGCAGTTTTAGCGGGAATGAGCAGTTCTTC. It codes for CASSFSGNEQFF.

The chain recombines TRBV18 with TRBJ2-3; possible D gene TRBD1, 6 bases. The V gene's germline CDR1 is KGHSH and CDR2 LQKENI. CDR3 size: 16 residues. Trimming left V 2 bases short and J 0 bases short, with 12 bases between. The CDR3 here is CASSPLGQTSTDTQYF. The CDR3, as DNA: TGTGCCAGCTCACCATTAGGACAGACTAGCACAGATACGCAGTATTTT.

The CDR3 DNA sequence: TGTGCCACCAGTAGACAGAGCTCTGGAAACACCATATATTTT. The encoded protein is CATSRQSSGNTIYF. The chain recombines TRBV24-1 with TRBJ1-3; tentatively, D is TRBD1 (5 bases). The germline gives CDR1 KGHDR, CDR2 SFDVKD. The CDR3 is 14 residues long. The V end was cut by 6 bases, the J end by 0 bases, with 8 bases between.

The chain combines TRBV2 with TRBJ2-5; TRBD2 matches 11 bases. The germline CDR1 and CDR2 sequences are SNHLY and FYNNEI. CDR3 size: 16 residues. V was pared by 6 bases and J by 5 bases, with 11 bases of the junction left unmatched. The CDR3 nucleotides are TGTGCCAGCAGCCCCGAACTAGCGGGAGAGGGGGAGACCCAGTACTTC. Its protein product is CASSPELAGEGETQYF.

This sequence joins TRBV6-5 and TRBJ1-1; perhaps TRBD1 as D (5 bases). This CDR3 is 15 amino acids long. Per the germline V gene, CDR1 is MNHEY and CDR2 is SVGAGI. V gave up 7 bases and J gave up 5 bases, with 20 bases separating them. CDR3 DNA sequence: TGTGCCAGCACTACCCTAGGCGGGGGAGAAACTGAAGCTTTCTTT. Its translation: CASTTLGGGETEAFF.

V and J are TRBV6-5 and TRBJ1-2, with 7 bases that match TRBD1. Germline CDR1 MNHEY, CDR2 SVGAGI. This CDR3 has 13 amino acids. With 5 bases clipped from V and 8 bases from J, the junction kept 8 bases outside the gene matches. CDR3 amino acids: CASSTYRGEGYTF. DNA of the CDR3: TGTGCCAGCAGTACCTACAGGGGTGAAGGCTACACCTTC.

The chain combines TRBV9 with TRBJ2-2; possibly TRBD2 for D (5 bases). Trimming shortened V by 0 bases and J by 2 bases, and 11 bases separated the two germline ends. Germline V gives CDR1 SGDLS, CDR2 YYNGEE. The CDR3 consists of 16 residues. CDR3 coding DNA: TGTGCCAGCAGCGTAGTGGTGGGAGTCAACACCGGGGAGCTGTTTTTT. The encoded protein is CASSVVVGVNTGELFF.

V is TRBV7-9 and J is TRBJ1-6; 11 nucleotides line up with TRBD1. The V gene's germline CDR1 is SEHNR and CDR2 FQNEAQ (reference sequence). This CDR3 has 16 amino acids. V gave up 4 bases and J gave up 6 bases; unmatched junction bases: 5. The CDR3 sequence is CASSSRDRGSNSPLHF. CDR3 DNA: TGTGCCAGCAGCTCTAGGGACAGGGGGAGTAATTCACCCCTCCACTTT.

The chain uses TRBV28 and TRBJ2-7, with D possibly TRBD1 on 6 matching bases. V lost 5 bases and J 5 bases, leaving 16 bases between the germline ends. Germline V CDR1 and CDR2: MDHEN, SYDVKM. There are 14 residues in the CDR3. CDR3 residues: CASSVGGTQNEQYF. CDR3 bases: TGTGCCAGCAGTGTAGGGGGAACCCAAAACGAGCAGTACTTC. The whole variable domain, remainder taken from reference TRBV28 and TRBJ2-7, is DVKVTQSSRYLVKRTGEKVFLECVQDMDHENMFWYRQDPGLGLRLIYFSYDVKMKEKGDIPEGYSVSREKKERFSLILESASTNQTSMYLCASSVGGTQNEQYFGPGTRLTVT.

This clone was seen a handful of times. The chain links TRBV4-1 to TRBJ2-3, with 7 bases aligning to TRBD2. With V trimmed by 5 bases and J by 0 bases, 8 bases remained unmatched. This CDR3 spans 16 amino acids. CDR1 is MGHRA and CDR2 is YSYEKL in the germline V gene. In nucleotides, the CDR3 is TGCGCCAGCAGCTCAGGTGGGGAGGGTAGCACAGATACGCAGTATTTT. Its protein is CASSSGGEGSTDTQYF.

The rearrangement uses TRBV30 and TRBJ1-4; the D gene is possibly TRBD1 (5 bases). V was cut by 2 bases and J by 3 bases, with 7 bases left in between. The length of the CDR3 is 13 residues. Germline CDR1 and CDR2: GTSNPN and SVGIG (reference sequence). CDR3: CAWSRQSNEKLFF. CDR3 bases: TGTGCCTGGAGTAGACAGTCTAATGAAAAACTGTTTTTT.

The V gene is TRBV7-3, the J gene TRBJ1-1; a weak D match, TRBD1 (5 bases). V was trimmed by 5 bases and J by 3 bases, leaving 16 bases between them. Per germline, CDR1 SGHTA and CDR2 FQGTGA. This CDR3 has 15 amino acids. The chain's CDR3 is CASSLPTDRYTEAFF. Here the CDR3 DNA reads TGTGCCAGCAGCCTTCCGACTGACAGATACACTGAAGCTTTCTTT. Looking up the rest from reference TRBV7-3 and TRBJ1-1 gives the full variable domain: GAGVSQTPSNKVTEKGKYVELRCDPISGHTALYWYRQSLGQGPEFLIYFQGTGAADDSGLPNDRFFAVRPEGSVSTLKIQRTERGDSAVYLCASSLPTDRYTEAFFGQGTRLTVV.

J is TRBJ1-2 and V is TRBV12-5, with unresolved D. Trimming took 2 bases from V and 12 from J, leaving 19 bases between them. The V gene's germline CDR1 is LGHNT and CDR2 FRNRAP. The CDR3 runs to 14 residues. CDR3 nucleotides: TGTGCTAGTGGTTTGTTCCCGGGGTCCCGCCCCCACACCTTC. Its protein is CASGLFPGSRPHTF.

The chain links TRBV5-5 to TRBJ1-6; D gene uncertain. The V end was cut by 2 bases, the J end by 6 bases, with 6 bases between. CDR1 SGHKS and CDR2 YYEKEE come from the germline V gene (reference sequence). This CDR3 comprises 13 residues. CDR3 sequence (DNA): TGTGCCAGCAGCTTAATTCTTAATTCACCCCTCCACTTT. Translation gives CASSLILNSPLHF. Drawing the rest from reference TRBV5-5 and TRBJ1-6, the complete variable domain is DAGVTQSPTHLIKTRGQQVTLRCSPISGHKSVSWYQQVLGQGPQFIFQYYEKEERGRGNFPDRFSARQFPNYSSELNVNALLLGDSALYLCASSLILNSPLHFGNGTRLTVT.

This clone was counted a few times. The chain couples TRBV6-2 or TRBV6-3 to TRBJ1-2; 7 positions match TRBD1. With 2 bases clipped from V and 2 bases from J, the junction kept 5 bases outside the gene matches. CDR3 length: 15 amino acids. The germline gives CDR1 MNHEY, CDR2 SVGEGT. The CDR3 sequence is CASSYPTGINYGYTF. DNA for the CDR3: TGTGCCAGCAGTTACCCGACAGGGATCAACTATGGCTACACCTTC.

J is TRBJ1-5 and V is TRBV12-3 or TRBV12-4; a possible D gene is TRBD1 (5 bases). Trimming pared 6 bases from V and 2 bases from J, leaving 8 bases between. The CDR3 spans 13 residues. Here the CDR3 reads CASRQGGNQPQHF. As DNA, the CDR3 is TGTGCCAGCAGGCAGGGTGGCAATCAGCCCCAGCATTTT.

The chain joins TRBV3-1 (or the pseudogene TRBV3-2) to TRBJ2-7, with 10 bases that match TRBD2. With 5 bases clipped from V and 7 bases from J, the junction kept 11 bases outside the gene matches. The CDR3 runs 15 residues. CDR1 and CDR2 from the germline V gene are LGHDT and YNNKEL (reference sequence). The CDR3 protein is CASSWVLAGAREQYF. As DNA, the CDR3 is TGTGCCAGCAGCTGGGTGCTAGCGGGAGCACGAGAGCAGTACTTC.

This clone was observed once. The rearrangement links TRBV6-5 to TRBJ2-7, with 11 positions matching TRBD2. The trim removed 2 bases at V and 3 bases at J, leaving 6 bases unmatched. Germline V gene data show CDR1 as MNHEY and CDR2 as SVGAGI. This CDR3 is 16 amino acids long. In DNA form, the CDR3 reads TGTGCCAGCAGTTACGGGCTAGCGGGAGGCTTCTACGAGCAGTACTTC. It translates to CASSYGLAGGFYEQYF.

J is TRBJ2-7 and V is TRBV5-4, with D perhaps TRBD2 (6 bases). CDR3 length: 15 residues. The ends were cut back, 4 bases at V and 2 bases at J, with 16 bases in the middle. Germline values: CDR1 SGHNT, CDR2 YYREEE (reference sequence). DNA of the CDR3: TGTGCCAGCAGCAACAAGGTTACGGGAGCCTACGAGCAGTACTTC. The encoded protein is CASSNKVTGAYEQYF.

This sequence joins TRBV29-1 and TRBJ2-5; D is perhaps TRBD1 (6 bases). Per the germline V gene, CDR1 is SQVTM and CDR2 is ANQGSEA. The CDR3 is made up of 16 amino acids. V dropped 3 bases and J dropped 5 bases, with 22 bases sitting between them. The CDR3 DNA reads TGCAGCGTTGAGGGGGAAGGGCCAGGGGCCCAGGAGACCCAGTACTTC. It codes for CSVEGEGPGAQETQYF.

This clone was seen a few times. This CDR3 is CASSLWTGRKAEAFF. CDR3 coding DNA: TGTGCCAGCAGCCTATGGACAGGGAGAAAAGCTGAAGCTTTCTTT. The rearrangement joins TRBV5-6 to TRBJ1-1; 8 nucleotides line up with TRBD1. V gave up 4 bases and J gave up 6 bases; unmatched junction bases: 11. The CDR3 extends over 15 amino acids. Germline CDR1 and CDR2: SGHDT and YYEEEE.

The rearrangement links TRBV13 to TRBJ2-7, with 8 bases fitting TRBD2. CDR3 length: 16 residues. Germline V gene sequence: CDR1 PRHDT, CDR2 FYEKMQ (reference sequence). V trimming: 4 bases; J trimming: 1 base; junction bases outside the gene matches: 9. DNA for the CDR3: TGTGCCAGCAGCTGGGGAAGCGGGAGACCTTCCTACGAGCAGTACTTC. Protein product: CASSWGSGRPSYEQYF.

This clone was detected only a few times. The chain uses TRBV7-3 and TRBJ2-3; TRBD2 agrees at 12 bases. J was trimmed by 14 bases and V by 1 base; bases with no gene match: 10. Germline V CDR1 and CDR2: SGHTA, FQGTGA. There are 15 residues in the CDR3. The CDR3 spells CASSLISGLAGPAYF. The CDR3 bases are TGTGCCAGCAGCTTAATCTCAGGACTAGCGGGACCTGCGTATTTT. Variable domain in full (rest from reference TRBV7-3 and TRBJ2-3): GAGVSQTPSNKVTEKGKYVELRCDPISGHTALYWYRQSLGQGPEFLIYFQGTGAADDSGLPNDRFFAVRPEGSVSTLKIQRTERGDSAVYLCASSLISGLAGPAYFGPGTRLTVL.